These 21 T cell receptor beta chains came from one sample sequenced in a study of blood T cell repertoires in COVID-19. The assay was immunoSEQ multiplex PCR, and TCRdb's table has in-frame clones only and misses some. The table has 90,000 to 100,000 clones, 82% seen once. Sequences were obtained from peripheral blood. These receptors were obtained from a man older than 75 with acute or convalescent COVID-19.

The rearrangement uses TRBV27 and TRBJ1-1; 9 bases line up with TRBD1. With 2 bases clipped from V and 0 bases from J, the junction kept 10 bases outside the gene matches. Germline assignment: CDR1 MNHEY and CDR2 SMNVEV (reference sequence). This CDR3 has 18 amino acids. The CDR3 region has the DNA TGTGCCAGCAGTTTAGTGGGACAGGGAAAGACTCTGAACACTGAAGCTTTCTTT. It is translated as CASSLVGQGKTLNTEAFF.

This clone has a single count. The V gene is TRBV30, the J gene TRBJ1-4; no reliable D call. CDR3 length: 14 amino acids. Germline CDR1 and CDR2: GTSNPN and SVGIG (reference sequence). V lost 2 bases and J 5 bases, leaving 12 bases between the germline ends. The CDR3 here is CAWSIGQANEKLFF. For the CDR3, the DNA is TGTGCCTGGAGTATCGGCCAGGCGAATGAAAAACTGTTTTTT.

The chain links TRBV6-2 or TRBV6-3 to TRBJ2-5; 7 bases align to TRBD1. The CDR3 contains 14 residues. The germline gives CDR1 MNHEY, CDR2 SVGEGT. V trimming: 5 bases; J trimming: 1 base; junction bases outside the gene matches: 4. The CDR3 coding sequence is TGTGCCAGCAGTACGGACAGGAGCCAAGAGACCCAGTACTTC. It translates to CASSTDRSQETQYF.

The V call is TRBV28, the J call TRBJ1-2, with 7 bases that match TRBD1. This CDR3 has 14 amino acids. Germline CDR1 MDHEN, CDR2 SYDVKM. With V trimmed by 3 bases and J by 8 bases, 9 bases remained unmatched. CDR3 coding DNA: TGTGCCAGCAGTTTGACAGGGCCTCTGCGGGGCTACACCTTC. Its translation: CASSLTGPLRGYTF.

The genes are TRBV11-2 and TRBJ2-1, with D maybe TRBD2 (5 bases). This CDR3 comprises 14 residues. Germline V CDR1 and CDR2: SGHAT, FQNNGV. The V gene lost 0 bases and the J gene lost 7 bases, with 10 bases spanning the gap. The CDR3 reads CASSLDLTGNEQFF. The CDR3 nucleotides are TGTGCCAGCAGCTTAGATCTGACGGGAAATGAGCAGTTCTTC. Full variable domain (remainder filled in from reference TRBV11-2 and TRBJ2-1): EAGVAQSPRYKIIEKRQSVAFWCNPISGHATLYWYQQILGQGPKLLIQFQNNGVVDDSQLPKDRFSAERLKGVDSTLKIQPAKLEDSAVYLCASSLDLTGNEQFFGPGTRLTVL.

The CDR3 here is CASSVGRQGAVGSGNTIYF. Written as DNA, the CDR3 is TGTGCCAGCAGCGTAGGAAGACAGGGGGCAGTAGGTTCTGGAAACACCATATATTTT. The V and J genes are TRBV9 and TRBJ1-3; 10 nucleotides line up with TRBD1. Per the germline V gene, CDR1 is SGDLS and CDR2 is YYNGEE. After removal of 0 bases from V and 1 base from J, the junction contained 10 bases not matched to a gene. The CDR3 extends over 19 amino acids. The full variable domain, its missing parts supplied by reference TRBV9 and TRBJ1-3, is DSGVTQTPKHLITATGQRVTLRCSPRSGDLSVYWYQQSLDQGLQFLIQYYNGEERAKGNILERFSAQQFPDLHSELNLSSLELGDSALYFCASSVGRQGAVGSGNTIYFGEGSWLTVV.

This rearrangement joins TRBV5-6 to TRBJ2-7, with 14 nucleotides matching TRBD2. The CDR3 is made up of 19 amino acids. V dropped 0 bases and J dropped 4; count of bases not matched to a gene: 12. CDR1 is SGHDT and CDR2 is YYEEEE in the germline V gene. Here the CDR3 DNA reads TGTGCCAGCAGCTTGGTATCGAGACTAGCGGGAGGGAAGGGGTACGAGCAGTACTTC. This codes for CASSLVSRLAGGKGYEQYF.

The genes are TRBV4-3 and TRBJ2-7; TRBD2 is a possible D gene (6 bases). CDR1 LGHNA and CDR2 YSLEER come from the germline V gene. The CDR3 sequence is 15 residues long. Deletions cut 2 bases from V and 7 bases from J, with 18 bases between. The CDR3 nucleotides read TGCGCCAGCAGCCAAACGTTAATGACGGCGGGGGAGCAGTACTTC. Amino acid sequence: CASSQTLMTAGEQYF.

The chain joins TRBV27 to TRBJ2-7; 9 bases agree with TRBD1. Germline V CDR1 and CDR2: MNHEY, SMNVEV (reference sequence). The CDR3 is 14 amino acids. The J segment lost 0 bases and the V segment lost 6 bases, leaving 3 bases of the junction unmatched. The CDR3: CASRQQGASYEQYF. In DNA form, the CDR3 reads TGTGCCAGCAGGCAACAGGGGGCCTCCTACGAGCAGTACTTC.

This rearrangement joins TRBV10-1 to TRBJ2-5; D possibly corresponds to TRBD2 (6 bases). Trimming removed 0 bases at V and 2 bases at J, with 10 bases between. Germline V gene data show CDR1 as WNHNN and CDR2 as SYGVQD (reference sequence). The CDR3 is made up of 15 amino acids. CDR3 residues: CASSESGLAQETQYF. CDR3 sequence (DNA): TGCGCCAGCAGTGAGTCGGGTCTAGCGCAAGAGACCCAGTACTTC.

This rearrangement joins TRBV19 to TRBJ2-7; possibly TRBD2 for D (5 bases). Germline-derived CDR1 and CDR2 are LNHDA and SQIVND (reference sequence). CDR3 length: 15 amino acids. The V end was cut by 0 bases, the J end by 1 base, with 10 bases between. The CDR3 is CASSIEEGMSYEQYF. CDR3 in DNA: TGTGCCAGTAGTATAGAAGAGGGCATGTCCTACGAGCAGTACTTC. The complete variable domain, with remaining parts taken from reference TRBV19 and TRBJ2-7, reads DGGITQSPKYLFRKEGQNVTLSCEQNLNHDAMYWYRQDPGQGLRLIYYSQIVNDFQKGDIAEGYSVSREKKESFPLTVTSAQKNPTAFYLCASSIEEGMSYEQYFGPGTRLTVT.

V usage is TRBV5-4 and J usage is TRBJ2-7; D is unclear. Trimming took 5 bases from V and 0 from J, leaving 15 bases between them. CDR1 and CDR2 (germline): SGHNT, YYREEE (reference sequence). The CDR3 covers 15 residues. In DNA, the CDR3 is TGTGCCAGCAGTCCCGACTCTCAGAGCTCCTACGAGCAGTACTTC. Its protein product is CASSPDSQSSYEQYF.

This rearrangement joins TRBV2 to TRBJ2-2; 10 bases match TRBD1. This CDR3 has 15 amino acids. The junction had 2 bases not matched to a gene; V was cut back by 3 bases and J by 4 bases. The germline CDR1 and CDR2 sequences are SNHLY and FYNNEI. CDR3 protein: CASSERTGGTGELFF. The CDR3 DNA follows: TGTGCCAGCAGTGAGCGGACAGGGGGCACCGGGGAGCTGTTTTTT.

CDR3 region: CASSYSSSVDFYEQYF. The CDR3 DNA sequence: TGTGCCAGCAGTTACTCATCCAGTGTCGACTTCTACGAGCAGTACTTC. The genes are TRBV6-5 and TRBJ2-7; the D is unclear. V lost 0 bases, J lost 3 bases, and 15 bases lay in between. CDR1 and CDR2 from the germline V gene are MNHEY and SVGAGI. The CDR3 contains 16 residues.

The chain couples TRBV7-8 to TRBJ1-5; the match to TRBD1 covers 9 bases. This CDR3 contains 15 residues. The V segment lost 3 bases and the J segment 4 bases; nucleotides outside the gene matches: 4. Germline loops: CDR1 SGHVS, CDR2 FQNEAQ. The CDR3 DNA follows: TGTGCCAGCAGCTTCACAGGGGGCGCGAATCAGCCCCAGCATTTT. This encodes CASSFTGGANQPQHF.

The rearrangement joins TRBV28 to TRBJ2-5, with D unresolved. CDR1 is MDHEN and CDR2 is SYDVKM in the germline V gene. The V end was cut by 5 bases, the J end by 3 bases, with 10 bases between. The CDR3 runs 13 residues. This chain's CDR3 is CASSPPVEETQYF. The CDR3 DNA reads as TGTGCCAGCAGTCCCCCGGTGGAAGAGACCCAGTACTTC.

This clone was picked up one time. In DNA, the CDR3 is TGTGCCAGCAGCTTAGCTATGGACAGGGCCGGCGGCTACACCTTC. Translated: CASSLAMDRAGGYTF. The chain joins TRBV7-9 to TRBJ1-2; 8 bases map to TRBD1. The length of the CDR3 is 15 residues. The V segment lost 0 bases and the J segment 8 bases; nucleotides outside the gene matches: 8. The germline CDR1 and CDR2 sequences are SEHNR and FQNEAQ (reference sequence). Combining the CDR3 with reference TRBV7-9 and TRBJ1-2 gives the whole variable domain DTGVSQNPRHKITKRGQNVTFRCDPISEHNRLYWYRQTLGQGPEFLTYFQNEAQLEKSRLLSDRFSAERPKGSFSTLEIQRTEQGDSAMYLCASSLAMDRAGGYTFGSGTRLTVV.

This sequence joins TRBV7-2 and TRBJ2-1, with 7 bases identical to TRBD2. This CDR3 has 15 amino acids. Per the germline V gene, CDR1 is SGHTA and CDR2 is FQGNSA. V lost 8 bases and J lost 0; bases outside the gene matches: 7. The CDR3 sequence: CASDQGGSSYNEQFF. As DNA, the CDR3 is TGTGCCAGCGACCAAGGCGGGAGCTCCTACAATGAGCAGTTCTTC.

This clone has just a few counts. CDR3 DNA: TGTGCCAGCAGTCCAGGGTGGGACAGGGGGCCCGCTTTCTTT. Its protein product is CASSPGWDRGPAFF. The chain combines TRBV27 with TRBJ1-1, with 12 bases that match TRBD1. Looked up from germline, CDR1 is MNHEY and CDR2 is SMNVEV (reference sequence). The CDR3 extends over 14 amino acids. After removal of 5 bases from V and 11 bases from J, the junction contained 9 bases not matched to a gene.

The V and J genes are TRBV19 and TRBJ1-2; 7 nucleotides align to TRBD1. With V trimmed by 5 bases and J by 9 bases, 12 bases remained unmatched. The CDR3 sequence is 14 residues long. Germline loops: CDR1 LNHDA, CDR2 SQIVND (reference sequence). CDR3 protein: CASSPTTGLHSYTF. As DNA, the CDR3 is TGTGCCAGTAGTCCTACGACAGGGTTACATAGCTACACCTTC.

Concerning this clone: This same CDR3 is encoded by further DNA sequences in the sample. This rearrangement joins TRBV28 to TRBJ1-1, with 7 positions matching TRBD1. CDR3 length equals 12 residues. V trimming: 6 bases; J trimming: 4 bases; junction bases outside the gene matches: 2. Germline assignment: CDR1 MDHEN and CDR2 SYDVKM. As DNA, the CDR3 is TGTGCCAGCAGATCAGGGGGCACTGAAGCTTTCTTT. Protein product: CASRSGGTEAFF.